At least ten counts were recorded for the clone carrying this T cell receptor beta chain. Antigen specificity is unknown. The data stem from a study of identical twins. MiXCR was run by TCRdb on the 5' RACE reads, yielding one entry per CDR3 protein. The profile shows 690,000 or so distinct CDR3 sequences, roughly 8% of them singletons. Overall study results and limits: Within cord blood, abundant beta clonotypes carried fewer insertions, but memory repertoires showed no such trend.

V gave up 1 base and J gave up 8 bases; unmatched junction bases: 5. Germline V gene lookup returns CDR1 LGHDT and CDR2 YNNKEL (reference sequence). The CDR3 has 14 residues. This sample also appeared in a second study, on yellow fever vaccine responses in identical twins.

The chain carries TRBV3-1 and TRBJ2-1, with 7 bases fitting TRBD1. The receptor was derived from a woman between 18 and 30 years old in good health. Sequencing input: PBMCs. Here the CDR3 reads CASSQAPQGHEQFF. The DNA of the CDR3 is TGTGCCAGCAGCCAAGCACCACAGGGGCATGAGCAGTTCTTC.